The 17 T cell receptor beta chains in this list originate from one sample, sequenced in a study of identical twins. TCRdb fed the 5' RACE reads into MiXCR, producing one record per CDR3 protein. Here the sample spans roughly 570,000 distinct CDR3 sequences, 9.5% to 10% being singletons. This same sample was also taken into another study, of yellow fever vaccine responses in identical twins.

The sample consisted of PBMCs. The source of these receptors is a young woman in good health.

V usage is TRBV28 and J usage is TRBJ2-7, with TRBD2 identical over 13 bases. The CDR3 consists of 18 residues. Germline trimming cut 6 bases from V and 4 bases from J; bases unmatched to any gene: 15. Germline V gene data show CDR1 as MDHEN and CDR2 as SYDVKM. CDR3 sequence (DNA): TGTGCCAGCAGGAAAACGGGACTAGCGGGAACTAGGGGATACGAGCAGTACTTC. This sequence encodes CASRKTGLAGTRGYEQYF.

The genes are TRBV4-3 and TRBJ2-3; 7 bases agree with TRBD2. Germline CDR1 and CDR2: LGHNA and YSLEER. V was pared by 1 base and J by 0 bases, with 4 bases of the junction left unmatched. The CDR3 contains 16 residues. CDR3 nucleotides: TGCGCCAGCAGCCAAGCTACAGCGGGGAGCACAGATACGCAGTATTTT. Translating it yields CASSQATAGSTDTQYF.

This clonotype turned up a few times. The chain combines TRBV12-3 or TRBV12-4 with TRBJ2-1; D is undetermined. V was trimmed by 1 base and J by 0 bases, leaving 10 bases between them. This CDR3 has 16 amino acids. The CDR3 loop reads CASSLVGLSSYNEQFF. CDR3 in DNA: TGTGCCAGCAGTTTAGTAGGCCTGAGCTCCTACAATGAGCAGTTCTTC.

This chain uses TRBV7-9 with TRBJ1-1; D remains unclear. Germline V gene sequence: CDR1 SEHNR, CDR2 FQNEAQ (reference sequence). This CDR3 contains 20 residues. V shed 0 bases and J shed 0 bases, with 23 bases lying between them. CDR3 residues: CASSLAASIFLTPLNTEAFF. The CDR3 bases are TGTGCCAGCAGCTTAGCGGCCAGTATATTTCTCACCCCCTTGAACACTGAAGCTTTCTTT.

The table lists this clonotype with many counts. V usage is TRBV5-1 and J usage is TRBJ2-2; 9 bases agree with TRBD1. V was clipped by 2 bases and J by 5 bases; unmatched bases: 10. CDR1 is SGHRS and CDR2 is YFSETQ in the germline V gene. The CDR3 has 17 amino acids. CDR3 DNA: TGCGCCAGCAGCTTACAATCACAGGGGGCGCGGACCGGGGAGCTGTTTTTT. This sequence encodes CASSLQSQGARTGELFF. Full variable domain (remainder filled in from reference TRBV5-1 and TRBJ2-2): KAGVTQTPRYLIKTRGQQVTLSCSPISGHRSVSWYQQTPGQGLQFLFEYFSETQRNKGNFPGRFSGRQFSNSRSEMNVSTLELGDSALYLCASSLQSQGARTGELFFGEGSRLTVL.

This clonotype was counted only a few times. The rearrangement uses TRBV29-1 and TRBJ2-1; D is undetermined. The CDR3 covers 10 residues. V lost 3 bases and J lost 4, with 1 base in between. CDR1 SQVTM and CDR2 ANQGSEA come from the germline V gene. Here the CDR3 DNA reads TGCAGCGTTGATTACAATGAGCAGTTCTTC. Encoded protein: CSVDYNEQFF.

V is TRBV27 and J is TRBJ2-1; the D is unclear. Between the trimmed V and J ends, which lost 4 bases and 9 bases, there was a span of 13 bases. The CDR3 has 13 residues. Germline V gene sequence: CDR1 MNHEY, CDR2 SMNVEV (reference sequence). The DNA of the CDR3 is TGTGCCAGCAGTTCCCACTTTAGTTCTGAGCAGTTCTTC. Its protein is CASSSHFSSEQFF.

The rearrangement uses TRBV28 and TRBJ2-7; no reliable D call. Germline V gene sequence: CDR1 MDHEN, CDR2 SYDVKM. CDR3 size: 12 residues. V gave up 4 bases and J gave up 4 bases, with 8 bases separating them. CDR3 residues: CASSSPIYEQYF. CDR3 DNA: TGTGCCAGCAGTTCCCCAATATACGAGCAGTACTTC. Full variable domain (rest looked up from reference TRBV28 and TRBJ2-7): DVKVTQSSRYLVKRTGEKVFLECVQDMDHENMFWYRQDPGLGLRLIYFSYDVKMKEKGDIPEGYSVSREKKERFSLILESASTNQTSMYLCASSSPIYEQYFGPGTRLTVT.

The chain is built from TRBV12-3 or TRBV12-4 and TRBJ2-1; unclear D gene. The CDR3 extends over 12 amino acids. V shed 3 bases and J shed 8 bases, with 8 bases lying between them. CDR3 bases: TGTGCCAGCAGTTTTTCCGGGTATGAGCAGTTCTTC. Translation: CASSFSGYEQFF.

The chain joins TRBV7-9 to TRBJ2-5; possibly TRBD1 or TRBD2 for D (7 bases each). The CDR3 totals 16 residues. Trimming stripped 5 bases from V and 2 bases from J, with 18 bases between. CDR1 and CDR2 from the germline V gene are SEHNR and FQNEAQ (reference sequence). The CDR3 loop reads CASSLTRGREQETQYF. The DNA for the CDR3 is TGTGCCAGCAGCCTGACGAGGGGGCGGGAGCAAGAGACCCAGTACTTC. Supplemented by reference TRBV7-9 and TRBJ2-5, the full variable domain reads DTGVSQNPRHKITKRGQNVTFRCDPISEHNRLYWYRQTLGQGPEFLTYFQNEAQLEKSRLLSDRFSAERPKGSFSTLEIQRTEQGDSAMYLCASSLTRGREQETQYFGPGTRLLVL.

This chain's CDR3 is CASSLSSTSGTYNEQFF. The DNA of the CDR3 is TGTGCCAGCAGCCTCTCCTCGACTAGCGGGACTTACAATGAGCAGTTCTTC. The genes are TRBV14 and TRBJ2-1, with 11 bases that match TRBD2. V shed 4 bases and J 4 bases; nucleotides not matched to a gene: 9. In germline, CDR1 is SGHDN, CDR2 FVKESK. The CDR3 totals 17 residues.

CDR3: CASSQVGGAGVGEAQYF. The CDR3 nucleotides read TGCGCCAGCAGCCAAGTCGGTGGGGCTGGCGTCGGGGAGGCCCAGTACTTC. This chain uses TRBV4-3 with TRBJ2-5, with D tentatively TRBD2 (6 bases). From germline, CDR1 is LGHNA and CDR2 YSLEER. The V gene lost 1 base and the J gene lost 9 bases, with 24 bases spanning the gap. The CDR3 has 17 amino acids.

At least ten counts were recorded for this clonotype. This chain links TRBV10-3 with TRBJ2-3; TRBD1 matches 7 bases. Germline V lookup: CDR1 ENHRY, CDR2 SYGVKD. The V and J ends lost 5 bases and 4 bases, in that order; junction bases with no gene match: 9. The CDR3 is 15 residues long. CDR3 sequence: CAISPDRVIADTQYF. The CDR3 DNA sequence: TGTGCCATCAGTCCCGACAGGGTCATCGCAGATACGCAGTATTTT.

This clonotype was detected many times. The chain employs TRBV19 and TRBJ2-2; TRBD1 is a possible D gene (6 bases). Trimming removed 10 bases from V and 4 bases from J, with 13 bases in between. This CDR3 spans 13 amino acids. Germline V lookup: CDR1 LNHDA, CDR2 SQIVND (reference sequence). The CDR3 bases are TGTGCCACCAGGAAAGGGGGCACCGGGGAGCTGTTTTTT. This gives the protein CATRKGGTGELFF.

The chain employs TRBV5-1 and TRBJ2-2; D remains ambiguous. Trimming left V 6 bases short and J 2 bases short, with 11 bases between. Germline values: CDR1 SGHRS, CDR2 YFSETQ. The CDR3 is 14 residues long. The CDR3 nucleotides read TGCGCCAGCACCGACACCCAAAACACCGGGGAGCTGTTTTTT. The encoded protein is CASTDTQNTGELFF.

This clonotype was picked up a small number of times. The chain uses TRBV6-1 and TRBJ2-7; 7 nucleotides align to TRBD1. The CDR3 is 17 amino acids. Germline CDR1 is MNHNS and CDR2 is SASEGT. J was trimmed by 1 base and V by 5 bases; bases with no gene match: 14. CDR3 nucleotide sequence: TGTGCCAGCAGTCAACGAGGGGACAGTGGAAGATCCTACGAGCAGTACTTC. Its protein is CASSQRGDSGRSYEQYF.

This clonotype was recorded many times. The chain couples TRBV28 to TRBJ2-7; no definite D call. Germline-derived CDR1 and CDR2 are MDHEN and SYDVKM. V was clipped by 3 bases and J by 4 bases, with 10 bases between them. This CDR3 comprises 13 residues. In nucleotides, the CDR3 is TGTGCCAGCAGTTTTTACGGGCGGTACGAGCAGTACTTC. This codes for CASSFYGRYEQYF.